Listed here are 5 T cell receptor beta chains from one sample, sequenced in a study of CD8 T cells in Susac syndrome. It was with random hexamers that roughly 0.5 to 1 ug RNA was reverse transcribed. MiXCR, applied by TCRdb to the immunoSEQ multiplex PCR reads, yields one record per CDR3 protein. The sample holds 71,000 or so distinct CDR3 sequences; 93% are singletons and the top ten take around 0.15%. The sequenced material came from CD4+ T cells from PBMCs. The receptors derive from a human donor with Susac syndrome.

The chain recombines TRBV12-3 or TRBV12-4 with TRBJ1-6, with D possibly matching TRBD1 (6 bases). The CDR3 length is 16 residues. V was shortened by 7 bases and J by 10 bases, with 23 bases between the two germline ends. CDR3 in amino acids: CASTPYAGRGESPLHF. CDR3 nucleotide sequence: TGTGCCAGCACCCCCTATGCCGGCAGGGGTGAATCACCCCTCCACTTT.

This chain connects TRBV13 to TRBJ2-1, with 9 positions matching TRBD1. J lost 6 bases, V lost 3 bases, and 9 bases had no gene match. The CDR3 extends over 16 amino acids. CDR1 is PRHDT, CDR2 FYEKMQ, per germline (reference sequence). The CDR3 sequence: CASSFTWDRVGNEQFF. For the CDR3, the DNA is TGTGCCAGCAGCTTTACTTGGGACAGGGTGGGCAATGAGCAGTTCTTC.

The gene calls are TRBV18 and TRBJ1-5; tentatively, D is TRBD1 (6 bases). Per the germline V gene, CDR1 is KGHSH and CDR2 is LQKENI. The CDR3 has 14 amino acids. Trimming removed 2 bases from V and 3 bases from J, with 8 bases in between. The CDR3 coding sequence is TGTGCCAGCTCACCAGACAGGCCCAATCAGCCCCAGCATTTT. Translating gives CASSPDRPNQPQHF.

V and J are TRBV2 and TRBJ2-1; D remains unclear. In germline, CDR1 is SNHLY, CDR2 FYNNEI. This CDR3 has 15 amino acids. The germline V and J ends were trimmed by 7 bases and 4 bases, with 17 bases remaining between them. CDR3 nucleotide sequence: TGTGCCAGCAAGAACCGGGCGCCCATGTACAATGAGCAGTTCTTC. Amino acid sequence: CASKNRAPMYNEQFF.

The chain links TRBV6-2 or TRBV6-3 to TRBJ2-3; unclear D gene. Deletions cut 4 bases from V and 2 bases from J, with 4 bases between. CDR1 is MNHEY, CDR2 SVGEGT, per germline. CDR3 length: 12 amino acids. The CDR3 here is CASSLFTDTQYF. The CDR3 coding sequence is TGTGCCAGCAGTTTATTCACAGATACGCAGTATTTT.